The rows below give T cell receptor beta chains drawn from one sample of a study of T cell repertoires in cytomegalovirus infection. TCRdb re-called the reads with MiXCR, one entry per CDR3 protein. The sample contains roughly 500,000 distinct CDR3 sequences, 33% of which appear only once. Which antigens these TCRs recognize remains unknown. The sequenced sample was cultured PBMCs, obtained from culture after CMV antigen stimulation. These receptors were collected from a human donor in good health (CMV status not recorded). Some clones in this sample may be carry-over from other donors' samples. The CDR3 runs from the conserved cysteine through the conserved F or W. A D gene is named only where the DNA matches it firmly. The size of a clone is reported for some rows only, either as once, few or many, or as a class for expanded clones.

V gene	D gene	J gene	clone size	CDR3 DNA	CDR3 protein
TRBV7-2	TRBD2	TRBJ2-5	many	TGTGCCAGCAGCTTAGGACTAGCGGGAGGGCAAGAGACCCAGTACTTC	CASSLGLAGGQETQYF
TRBV19	-	TRBJ1-4	-	TGTGCCAGTAGTGACCGACTACGGGAGCAACTGTTTTTT	CASSDRLREQLFF
TRBV4-1	-	TRBJ2-3	-	TGCGCCAGCAGCCTTCTAATTACAGATACGCAGTATTTT	CASSLLITDTQYF
TRBV24-1	TRBD1	TRBJ2-1	-	TGTGCCACCAGTGATGCGGGACAGGGGTTCTATGAGCAGTTCTTC	CATSDAGQGFYEQFF
TRBV10-3	TRBD2	TRBJ2-2	-	TGTGCCATCAGTTCCGGGGAGGGCCTAGGGTCCACCGGGGAGCTGTTTTTT	CAISSGEGLGSTGELFF
TRBV27	-	TRBJ2-3	-	TGTGCCAGCAGTTTAATTGATGGAGCCGCAGATACGCAGTATTTT	CASSLIDGAADTQYF
TRBV7-2	-	TRBJ2-7	-	TGTGCCAGCAGCTTTGACCGCGAGCAGTACTTC	CASSFDREQYF
TRBV20-1	-	TRBJ1-5	few	TGCAGTGCCGCATCTGGCGGGAGCAATCAGCCCCAGCATTTT	CSAASGGSNQPQHF
TRBV7-4	-	TRBJ2-2	-	TGTGCCAGCAAGGACACCGGGGAGCTGTTTTTT	CASKDTGELFF
TRBV7-2	-	TRBJ2-7	few	TGTGCCAGCAGCCTCACTCGTCCGGCGACCGAGCAGTACTTC	CASSLTRPATEQYF
TRBV11-2	TRBD1	TRBJ1-1	once	TGTGCCAGCTCGGGACAGGGGTATGGTGAAGCTTTCTTT	CASSGQGYGEAFF
TRBV29-1	-	TRBJ1-1	-	TGCAGCGTCCTCCCCCAGGGTGGGAACACTGAAGCTTTCTTT	CSVLPQGGNTEAFF
TRBV18	TRBD2	TRBJ2-1	-	TGTGCCAGCTCAAGCTCTAGCGGGAGCGCTGAGCAGTTCTTC	CASSSSSGSAEQFF
TRBV7-2	-	TRBJ1-2	many	TGTGCCAGCAGCCGGGAGTCTAACTATGGCTACACCTTC	CASSRESNYGYTF
TRBV7-3	-	TRBJ2-1	few	TGTGCCAGCAGCTTAACGGCAGGTAGCGGCTCCTACAATGAGCAGTTCTTC	CASSLTAGSGSYNEQFF
TRBV12-3/TRBV12-4	TRBD2	TRBJ2-1	few	TGTGCCAGCAGCCGGATGGCGGGGGGCGGTTGGGAGCAGTTCTTC	CASSRMAGGGWEQFF
TRBV7-6	TRBD1	TRBJ1-1	-	TGTGCCAGCAGCTTAACAACAGGGGACACTGAAGCTTTCTTT	CASSLTTGDTEAFF
TRBV28	TRBD1	TRBJ1-1	-	TGTGCCAGCAGTCAGGGGGGCAGCATGAACACTGAAGCTTTCTTT	CASSQGGSMNTEAFF
TRBV6-6	-	TRBJ1-5	-	TGTGCCAGCAGTTTACTTACGGGGGGCAATCAGCCCCAGCATTTT	CASSLLTGGNQPQHF
TRBV6-5	-	TRBJ2-2	-	TGTGCCAGCAGAAAACAGGGACTACACACCGGGGAGCTGTTTTTT	CASRKQGLHTGELFF
TRBV4-1	-	TRBJ2-5	once	TGCGCCAGCAGCCCAGGTAGCGGACGACAAGAGACCCAGTACTTC	CASSPGSGRQETQYF
TRBV14	-	TRBJ2-3	-	TGTGCCAGCAGCCAAGAACTTCGAGGAACCACAGATACGCAGTATTTT	CASSQELRGTTDTQYF
TRBV6-2/TRBV6-3	TRBD2	TRBJ2-1	few	TGTGCCAGCACCGTAGAAAGCGGGAGTTTATTGGATGAGCAGTTCTTC	CASTVESGSLLDEQFF
TRBV7-6	-	TRBJ2-2	-	TGTGCCAGCAGCTTCGTTACCGGGGAGCTGTTTTTT	CASSFVTGELFF
TRBV12-3/TRBV12-4	TRBD2	TRBJ2-1	few	TGTGCCAGCAGGCAACCCCGACTAGCGGGGGCCTACAATGAGCAGTTCTTC	CASRQPRLAGAYNEQFF
TRBV28	-	TRBJ2-1	-	TGTGCCAGCAGTTTCGTCAGGGAGGTCAATGAGCAGTTCTTC	CASSFVREVNEQFF
TRBV29-1	TRBD2	TRBJ2-5	-	TGCAGCGTATTGACGACTAGCGGCCAAGAGACCCAGTACTTC	CSVLTTSGQETQYF
TRBV19	-	TRBJ2-1	-	TGTGCCAGTAGTACGTGGACTCTCCTCTCCTACAATGAGCAGTTCTTC	CASSTWTLLSYNEQFF
TRBV6-2/TRBV6-3	TRBD1	TRBJ2-1	few	TGTGCCAGCAACCCCGGGACAGCTTACAATGAGCAGTTCTTC	CASNPGTAYNEQFF
TRBV7-2	-	TRBJ2-3	few	TGTGCCAGCAGCTTCGCGCTCCGCACAGATACGCAGTATTTT	CASSFALRTDTQYF
TRBV11-1	-	TRBJ2-2	-	TGTGCCAGCAGCTCCCCTTCCGGGGAGCTGTTTTTT	CASSSPSGELFF
TRBV4-1	-	TRBJ1-1	few	TGCGCCAGCAGCCAAGCGGGGAAGAACACTGAAGCTTTCTTT	CASSQAGKNTEAFF
TRBV28	-	TRBJ2-6	once	TGTGCCAGCAGGTCCGGTTCCAACGTCCTGACTTTC	CASRSGSNVLTF
TRBV19	TRBD2	TRBJ2-3	-	TGTGCCAGTAGTCCGGACAAAACCGGGGGGAGAAATACGCAGTATTTT	CASSPDKTGGRNTQYF
TRBV5-4	-	TRBJ2-1	few	TGTGCCACCTACGGGAGCTCCTACAATGAGCAGTTCTTC	CATYGSSYNEQFF
TRBV28	-	TRBJ2-3	-	TGTGCCAGCAGTTTATTCCAACCAGGGCGCACAGATACGCAGTATTTT	CASSLFQPGRTDTQYF
TRBV7-9	TRBD2	TRBJ2-2	-	TGTGCCAGCAGCCATGGGGGGGCTAGCGGGAGAAAGGACACCGGGGAGCTGTTTTTT	CASSHGGASGRKDTGELFF
TRBV5-4	-	TRBJ2-1	few	TGTGCCAGCAGCAATCAAAGAAGGACTATCGGAAGGAATGAGCAGTTCTTC	CASSNQRRTIGRNEQFF
TRBV7-8	TRBD1	TRBJ2-7	-	TGTGCCAGCAGCTCAGCCCCGGGACAGGAGGACTTC	CASSSAPGQEDF
TRBV28	-	TRBJ2-2	few	TGTGCCAGCAGTACGGACCGAAGGACCGGGGAGCTGTTTTTT	CASSTDRRTGELFF
TRBV12-5	-	TRBJ2-1	few	TGTGCTAGTGGTGCCTACAGGGTGGTCAATGAGCAGTTCTTC	CASGAYRVVNEQFF
TRBV2	TRBD1	TRBJ2-7	once	TGTGCCAGCAGGGGACAGGGTACAGCAGCGGAGCAGTACTTC	CASRGQGTAAEQYF
TRBV28	TRBD1	TRBJ2-3	-	TGTGCCAGCAGTTCGCTTACGACAGGGGAGGATACGCAGTATTTT	CASSSLTTGEDTQYF
TRBV12-3/TRBV12-4	-	TRBJ2-2	-	TGTGCCAGCAGTTATCCAAGGACGGGTCGGGATGGGGAGCTGTTTTTT	CASSYPRTGRDGELFF
TRBV7-2	-	TRBJ2-7	many	TGTGCCAGCAGCTGGGGGGTAGGACAGACCTACGAGCAGTACTTC	CASSWGVGQTYEQYF
TRBV4-1	-	TRBJ2-4	-	TGCGCCAGCAGCCAAGAGCCTCCTTCACCACAGTACTTC	CASSQEPPSPQYF
TRBV12-3/TRBV12-4	-	TRBJ1-3	-	TGTGCCAGCAGGATGGACCACGGAAGAGGAAACACCATATATTTT	CASRMDHGRGNTIYF
TRBV28	-	TRBJ1-5	few	TGTGCCAGCAGCCTTCGCGACAGGTATCAGCCCCAGCATTTT	CASSLRDRYQPQHF